This T cell receptor (beta chain) was captured in a study of CXCR3-negative and CXCR3-positive naive CD8 T cells. Regarding the study as a whole: Each naive subset displayed comparably high diversity, whereas memory CD8+ cells displayed much lower diversity. Fresh PBMCs were used in most assays, and CXCR3 expression partially decreased after cryopreservation.

To note about this clonotype: Antigen unknown.

Germline values: CDR1 MDHEN, CDR2 SYDVKM. This CDR3 is 17 amino acids long. Researchers prepared the TRB cDNA libraries using 5' RACE with UMI labels. TCRdb reanalyzed the 5' RACE reads, giving one entry per CDR3 protein sequence and no DNA. The specimen's table records 75,000 or so distinct CDR3 sequences. Sequencing was performed on naive CXCR3- CD8+ T cells from blood. Sample subset: CD45RO-CCR7+CD27+CD95- naive CD8+ T cells lacking CXCR3 (TNR3-). This TCR derives from a human donor in good health. Some clones in this sample may be carry-over from other donors' samples. The rearrangement links TRBV28 to TRBJ2-3; with no DNA, the TCRdb D assignment of TRBD1 cannot be verified. CDR3 sequence: CASSSRGGTGAADTQYF.